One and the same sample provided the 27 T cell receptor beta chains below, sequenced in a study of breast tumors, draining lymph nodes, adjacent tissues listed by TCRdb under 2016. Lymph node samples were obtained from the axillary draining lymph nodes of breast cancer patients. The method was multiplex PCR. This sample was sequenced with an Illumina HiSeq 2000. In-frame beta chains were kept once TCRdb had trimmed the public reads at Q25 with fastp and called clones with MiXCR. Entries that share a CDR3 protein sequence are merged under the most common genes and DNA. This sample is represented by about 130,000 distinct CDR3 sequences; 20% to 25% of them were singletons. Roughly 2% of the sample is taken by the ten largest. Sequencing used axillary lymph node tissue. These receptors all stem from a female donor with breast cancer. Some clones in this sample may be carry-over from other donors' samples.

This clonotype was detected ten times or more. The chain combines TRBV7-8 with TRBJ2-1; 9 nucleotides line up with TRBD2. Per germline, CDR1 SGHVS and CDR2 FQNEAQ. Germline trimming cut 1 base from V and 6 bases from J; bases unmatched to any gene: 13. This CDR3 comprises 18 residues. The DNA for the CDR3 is TGTGCCAGCAGCTTAGTACCGGGGCTAGCGGGATTGGGCAATGAGCAGTTCTTC. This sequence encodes CASSLVPGLAGLGNEQFF.

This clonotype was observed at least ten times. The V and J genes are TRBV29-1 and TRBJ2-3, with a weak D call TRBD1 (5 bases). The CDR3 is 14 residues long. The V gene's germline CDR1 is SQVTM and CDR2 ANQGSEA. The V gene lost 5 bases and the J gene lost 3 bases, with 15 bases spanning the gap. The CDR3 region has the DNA TGCAGCGTTTACTCCTCAACAGGTACAGATACGCAGTATTTT. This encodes CSVYSSTGTDTQYF.

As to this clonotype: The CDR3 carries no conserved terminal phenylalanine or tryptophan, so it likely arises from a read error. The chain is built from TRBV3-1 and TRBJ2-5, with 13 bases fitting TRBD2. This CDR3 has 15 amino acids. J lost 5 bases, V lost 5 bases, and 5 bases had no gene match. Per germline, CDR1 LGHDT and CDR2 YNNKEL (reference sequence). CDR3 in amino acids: CASSGRTSGSETQYL. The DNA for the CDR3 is TGTGCCAGCAGCGGCCGGACTAGCGGGAGTGAGACCCAGTACCTC.

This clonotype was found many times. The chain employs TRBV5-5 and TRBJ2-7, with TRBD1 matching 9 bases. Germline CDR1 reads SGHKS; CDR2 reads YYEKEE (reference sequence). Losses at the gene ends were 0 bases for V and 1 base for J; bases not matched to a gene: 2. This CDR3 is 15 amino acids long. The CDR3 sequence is CASSLVQGASYEQYF. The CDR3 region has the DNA TGTGCCAGCAGCTTGGTACAGGGGGCTTCCTACGAGCAGTACTTC.

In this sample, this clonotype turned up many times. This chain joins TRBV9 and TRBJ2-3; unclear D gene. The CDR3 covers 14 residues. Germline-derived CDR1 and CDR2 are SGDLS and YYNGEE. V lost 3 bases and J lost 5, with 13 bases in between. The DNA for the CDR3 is TGTGCCAGCAGCGACAGCCCGGGTGTAGATACGCAGTATTTT. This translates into CASSDSPGVDTQYF.

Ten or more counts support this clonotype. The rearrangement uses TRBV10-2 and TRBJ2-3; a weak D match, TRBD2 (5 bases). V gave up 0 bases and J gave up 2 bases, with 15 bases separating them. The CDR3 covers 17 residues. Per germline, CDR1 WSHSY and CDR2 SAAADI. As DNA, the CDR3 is TGCGCCAGCAGTGAGTCGGTAGCGCCTACCTCCACAGATACGCAGTATTTT. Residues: CASSESVAPTSTDTQYF.

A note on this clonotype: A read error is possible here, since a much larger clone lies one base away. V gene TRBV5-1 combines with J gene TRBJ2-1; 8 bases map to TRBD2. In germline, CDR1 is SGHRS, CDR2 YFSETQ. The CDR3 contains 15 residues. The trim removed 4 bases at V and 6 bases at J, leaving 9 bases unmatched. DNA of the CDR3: TGCGCCAGCAGCACCGGGACTAGGGCTGGCAATGAGCAGTTCTTC. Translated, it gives CASSTGTRAGNEQFF. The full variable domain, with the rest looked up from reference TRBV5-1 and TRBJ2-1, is KAGVTQTPRYLIKTRGQQVTLSCSPISGHRSVSWYQQTPGQGLQFLFEYFSETQRNKGNFPGRFSGRQFSNSRSEMNVSTLELGDSALYLCASSTGTRAGNEQFFGPGTRLTVL.

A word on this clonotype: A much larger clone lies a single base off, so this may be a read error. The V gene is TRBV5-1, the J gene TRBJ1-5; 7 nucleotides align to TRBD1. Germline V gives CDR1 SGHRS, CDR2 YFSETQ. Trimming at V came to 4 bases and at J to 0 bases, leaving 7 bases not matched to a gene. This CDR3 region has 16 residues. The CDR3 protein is CASSPGAGGSNQPQHF. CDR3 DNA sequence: TGCGCCAGCAGCCCGGGGGCAGGGGGTAGCAATCAGCCCCAGCATTTT.

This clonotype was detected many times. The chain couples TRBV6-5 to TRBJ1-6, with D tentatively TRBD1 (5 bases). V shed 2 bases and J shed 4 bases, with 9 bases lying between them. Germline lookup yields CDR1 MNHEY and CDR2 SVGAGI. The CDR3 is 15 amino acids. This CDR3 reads CASSYGTEYNSPLHF. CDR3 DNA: TGTGCCAGCAGTTACGGGACGGAATATAATTCACCCCTCCACTTT.

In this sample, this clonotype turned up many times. CDR3 region: CASSQGDRATQETQYF. CDR3 in DNA: TGCGCCAGCAGCCAAGGGGACAGGGCAACCCAAGAGACCCAGTACTTC. The rearrangement uses TRBV4-1 and TRBJ2-5; 9 bases agree with TRBD1. The V gene end was trimmed by 1 base and the J gene end by 1 base; junction bases not matched to a gene: 4. This CDR3 spans 16 amino acids. CDR1 and CDR2 (germline): MGHRA, YSYEKL.

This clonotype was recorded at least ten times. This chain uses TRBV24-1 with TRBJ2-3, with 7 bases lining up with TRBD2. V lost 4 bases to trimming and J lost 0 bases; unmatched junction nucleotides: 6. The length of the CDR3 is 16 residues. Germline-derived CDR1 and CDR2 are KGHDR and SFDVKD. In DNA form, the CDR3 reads TGTGCCACCAGTGACTGGGGGGGTGGGAGCACAGATACGCAGTATTTT. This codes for CATSDWGGGSTDTQYF.

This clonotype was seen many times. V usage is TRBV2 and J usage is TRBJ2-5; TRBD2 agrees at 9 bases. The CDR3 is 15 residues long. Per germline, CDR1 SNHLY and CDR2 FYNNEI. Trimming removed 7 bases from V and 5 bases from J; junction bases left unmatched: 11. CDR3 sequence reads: CASMFIAGAGETQYF. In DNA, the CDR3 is TGTGCCAGCATGTTTATAGCGGGAGCGGGGGAGACCCAGTACTTC.

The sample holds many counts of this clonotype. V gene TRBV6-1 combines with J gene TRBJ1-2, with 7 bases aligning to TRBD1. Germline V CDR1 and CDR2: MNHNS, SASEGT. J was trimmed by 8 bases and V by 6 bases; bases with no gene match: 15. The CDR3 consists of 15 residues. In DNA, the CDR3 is TGTGCCAGCAGCGCCCGGGACAGCACCCAGCGGGGCTACACCTTC. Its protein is CASSARDSTQRGYTF.

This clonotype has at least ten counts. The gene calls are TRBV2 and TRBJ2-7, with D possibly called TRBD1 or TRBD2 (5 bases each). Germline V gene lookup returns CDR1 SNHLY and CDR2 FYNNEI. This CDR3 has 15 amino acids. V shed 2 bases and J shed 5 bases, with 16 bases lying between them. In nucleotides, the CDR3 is TGTGCCAGCAGTGAAATCGATACAGGAGGACACGAGCAGTACTTC. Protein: CASSEIDTGGHEQYF.

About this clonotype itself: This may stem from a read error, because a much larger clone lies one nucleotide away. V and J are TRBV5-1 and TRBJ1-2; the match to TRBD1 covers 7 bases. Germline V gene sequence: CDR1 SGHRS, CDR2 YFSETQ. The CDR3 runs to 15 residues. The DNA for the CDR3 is TGCGCCGGCAGCTTGGAGACAGGGACGTTCTATGGCTACACCTTC. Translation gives CAGSLETGTFYGYTF.

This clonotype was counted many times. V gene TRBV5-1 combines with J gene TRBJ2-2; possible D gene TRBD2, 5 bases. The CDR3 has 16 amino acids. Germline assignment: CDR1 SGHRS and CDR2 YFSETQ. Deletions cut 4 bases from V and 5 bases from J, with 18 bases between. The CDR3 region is CASSQTRLSGTGELFF. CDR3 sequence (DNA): TGCGCCAGCAGCCAGACAAGACTGTCGGGGACCGGGGAGCTGTTTTTT.

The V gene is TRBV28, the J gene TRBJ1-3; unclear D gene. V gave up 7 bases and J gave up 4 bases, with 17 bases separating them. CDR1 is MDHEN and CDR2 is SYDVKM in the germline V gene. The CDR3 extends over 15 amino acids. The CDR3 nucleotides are TGTGCCAGCACCCTCTTTACGGCGGGGGGAAACACCATATATTTT. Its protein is CASTLFTAGGNTIYF.

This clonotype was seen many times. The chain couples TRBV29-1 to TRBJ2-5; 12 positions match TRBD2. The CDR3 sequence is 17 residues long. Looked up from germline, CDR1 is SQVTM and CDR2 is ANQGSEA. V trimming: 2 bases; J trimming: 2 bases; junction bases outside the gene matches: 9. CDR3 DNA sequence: TGCAGCGTTGAACCGCTGGGACTAGCGGGCCTTCAAGAGACCCAGTACTTC. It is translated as CSVEPLGLAGLQETQYF.

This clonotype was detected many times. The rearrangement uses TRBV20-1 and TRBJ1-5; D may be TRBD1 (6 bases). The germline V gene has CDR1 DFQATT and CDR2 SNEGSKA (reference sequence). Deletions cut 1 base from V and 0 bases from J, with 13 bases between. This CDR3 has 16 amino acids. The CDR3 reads CSARVGGTYSNQPQHF. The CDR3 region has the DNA TGCAGTGCTAGAGTAGGGGGGACCTATAGCAATCAGCCCCAGCATTTT.

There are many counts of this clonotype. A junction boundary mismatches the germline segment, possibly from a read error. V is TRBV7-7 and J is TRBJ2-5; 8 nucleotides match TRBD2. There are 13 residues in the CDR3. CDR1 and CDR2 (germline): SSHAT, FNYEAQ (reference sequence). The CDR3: CASSGLAGETQYF. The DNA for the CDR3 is TGTGCTAGCAGCGGACTAGCTGGGGAGACCCAGTACTTC. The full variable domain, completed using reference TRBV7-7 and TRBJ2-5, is GAGVSQSPRYKVTKRGQDVTLRCDPISSHATLYWYQQALGQGPEFLTYFNYEAQPDKSGLPSDRFSAERPEGSISTLTIQRTEQRDSAMYRCASSGLAGETQYFGPGTRLLVL.

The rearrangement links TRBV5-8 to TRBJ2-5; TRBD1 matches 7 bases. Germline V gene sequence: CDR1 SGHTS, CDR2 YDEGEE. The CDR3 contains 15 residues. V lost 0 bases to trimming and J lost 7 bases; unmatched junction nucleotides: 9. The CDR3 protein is CASSLGGQVPTTQYF. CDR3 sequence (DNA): TGTGCCAGCAGCTTGGGCGGACAGGTACCGACGACCCAGTACTTC.

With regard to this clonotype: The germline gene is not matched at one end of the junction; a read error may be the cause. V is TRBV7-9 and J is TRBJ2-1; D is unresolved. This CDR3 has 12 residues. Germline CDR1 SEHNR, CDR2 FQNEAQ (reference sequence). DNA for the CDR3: TGTGCCAGCAGCTTTTCAGCTTATGAGCGGTTCTTC. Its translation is CASSFSAYERFF.

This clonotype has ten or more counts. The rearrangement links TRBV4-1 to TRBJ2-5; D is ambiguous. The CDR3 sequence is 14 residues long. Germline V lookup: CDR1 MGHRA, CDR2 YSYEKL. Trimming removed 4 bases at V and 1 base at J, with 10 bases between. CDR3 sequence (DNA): TGCGCCAGCAGCCGTACCGGGTCCCAAGAGACCCAGTACTTC. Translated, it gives CASSRTGSQETQYF.

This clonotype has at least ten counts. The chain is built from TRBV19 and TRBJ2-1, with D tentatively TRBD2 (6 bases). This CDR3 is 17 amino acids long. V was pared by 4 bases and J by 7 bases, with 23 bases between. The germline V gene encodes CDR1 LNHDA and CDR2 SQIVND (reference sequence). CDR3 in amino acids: CASSRAGRYAGRNEQFF. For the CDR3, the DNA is TGTGCCAGTAGTAGGGCAGGGAGGTACGCCGGTAGGAATGAGCAGTTCTTC.

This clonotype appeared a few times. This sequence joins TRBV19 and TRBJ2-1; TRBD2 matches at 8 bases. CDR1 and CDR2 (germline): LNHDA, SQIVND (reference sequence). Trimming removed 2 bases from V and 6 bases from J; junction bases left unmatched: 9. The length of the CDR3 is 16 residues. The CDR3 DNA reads TGTGCCAGTAGTATATTAGGCGGGAGGAAGTTCAATGAGCAGTTCTTC. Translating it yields CASSILGGRKFNEQFF.

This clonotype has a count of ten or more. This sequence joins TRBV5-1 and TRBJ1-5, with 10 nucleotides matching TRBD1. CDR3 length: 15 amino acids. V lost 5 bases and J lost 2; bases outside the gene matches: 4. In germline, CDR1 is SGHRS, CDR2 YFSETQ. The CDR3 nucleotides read TGCGCCAGCAGTTACGGGACAGGGGGCAATCAGCCCCAGCATTTT. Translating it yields CASSYGTGGNQPQHF. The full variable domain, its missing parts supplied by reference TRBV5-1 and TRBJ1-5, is KAGVTQTPRYLIKTRGQQVTLSCSPISGHRSVSWYQQTPGQGLQFLFEYFSETQRNKGNFPGRFSGRQFSNSRSEMNVSTLELGDSALYLCASSYGTGGNQPQHFGDGTRLSIL.

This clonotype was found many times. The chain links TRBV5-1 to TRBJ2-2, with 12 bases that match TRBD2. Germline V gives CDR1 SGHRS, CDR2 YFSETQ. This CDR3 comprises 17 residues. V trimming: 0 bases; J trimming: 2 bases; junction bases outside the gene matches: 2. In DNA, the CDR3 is TGCGCCAGCAGCTTGGCTAGCGGGAGGGCAAACACCGGGGAGCTGTTTTTT. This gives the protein CASSLASGRANTGELFF.